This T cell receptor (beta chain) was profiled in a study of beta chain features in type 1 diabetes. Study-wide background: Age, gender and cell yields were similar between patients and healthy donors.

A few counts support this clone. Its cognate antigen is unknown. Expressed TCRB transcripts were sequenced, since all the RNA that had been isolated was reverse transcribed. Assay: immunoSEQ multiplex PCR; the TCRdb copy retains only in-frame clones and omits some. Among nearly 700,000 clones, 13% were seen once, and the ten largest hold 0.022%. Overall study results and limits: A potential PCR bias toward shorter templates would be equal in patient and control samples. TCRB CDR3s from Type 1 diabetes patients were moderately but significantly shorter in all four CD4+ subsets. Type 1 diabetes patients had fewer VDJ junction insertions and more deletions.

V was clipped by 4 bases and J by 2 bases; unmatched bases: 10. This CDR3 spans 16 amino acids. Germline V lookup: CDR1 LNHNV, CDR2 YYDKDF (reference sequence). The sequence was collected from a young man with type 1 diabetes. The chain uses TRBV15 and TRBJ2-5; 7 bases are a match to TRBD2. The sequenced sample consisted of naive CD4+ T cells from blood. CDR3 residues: CATSTGRSGEQETQYF. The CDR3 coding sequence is TGTGCCACCAGCACAGGGCGGAGCGGGGAACAAGAGACCCAGTACTTC.